The 8 T cell receptor beta chains below come from one sample, sequenced in a study of cytomegalovirus exposure and HLA in healthy donors. 13 Jbeta primers and 60 Vbeta primers were used for the PCR. Some clones are missing from TCRdb's copy, which holds only in-frame ones; the method was immunoSEQ multiplex PCR. The sample carries about 200,000 clones, around four fifths recorded once. The specimen sequenced was PBMCs. Receptor source: a male donor in good health and CMV-seronegative.

This chain uses TRBV19 with TRBJ1-5; 9 bases are shared with TRBD1. This CDR3 is 18 amino acids long. From germline, CDR1 is LNHDA and CDR2 SQIVND (reference sequence). V shed 4 bases and J 0 bases; nucleotides not matched to a gene: 10. The CDR3 sequence is CASSKPQRTGVSNQPQHF. The DNA of the CDR3 is TGTGCCAGTAGTAAACCCCAACGGACAGGGGTTAGCAATCAGCCCCAGCATTTT. Full variable domain (missing parts from reference TRBV19 and TRBJ1-5): DGGITQSPKYLFRKEGQNVTLSCEQNLNHDAMYWYRQDPGQGLRLIYYSQIVNDFQKGDIAEGYSVSREKKESFPLTVTSAQKNPTAFYLCASSKPQRTGVSNQPQHFGDGTRLSIL.

As for this clone: At one boundary the junction diverges from the germline segment, which might be a read error. CDR3 sequence (DNA): TGTTCCAGCATTTATCTCGGGTCTGGGGCCAACGTCCTGACTTTC. Translated, it gives CSSIYLGSGANVLTF. V gene TRBV7-9 combines with J gene TRBJ2-6, with unresolved D. The CDR3 runs to 15 residues. CDR1 is SEHNR, CDR2 FQNEAQ, per germline (reference sequence).

The chain has TRBV6-5 and TRBJ2-3, with TRBD2 matching 11 bases. The CDR3 is 15 residues long. V lost 6 bases and J lost 5; bases outside the gene matches: 7. Germline-derived CDR1 and CDR2 are MNHEY and SVGAGI. As DNA, the CDR3 is TGTGCCAGCAGCGTAGCGGGAGGGCCGGTAGATACGCAGTATTTT. Translating gives CASSVAGGPVDTQYF.

This rearrangement joins TRBV7-3 to TRBJ2-6; no clear D gene. Trimming pared 5 bases from V and 0 bases from J, leaving 8 bases between. Germline CDR1 and CDR2: SGHTA and FQGTGA. The CDR3 runs 15 residues. The CDR3 coding sequence is TGTGCCAGCAGCCGAGGCGGCTCTGGGGCCAACGTCCTGACTTTC. Protein sequence: CASSRGGSGANVLTF.

This chain connects TRBV6-5 to TRBJ2-7; D perhaps matches TRBD2 (6 bases). The CDR3 is made up of 16 amino acids. The germline V gene has CDR1 MNHEY and CDR2 SVGAGI. Trimming removed 0 bases at V and 0 bases at J, with 12 bases between. CDR3 residues: CASSYSLGGISYEQYF. Written as DNA, the CDR3 is TGTGCCAGCAGTTACTCCTTAGGCGGGATCTCCTACGAGCAGTACTTC.

This chain uses TRBV5-1 with TRBJ2-3; perhaps TRBD2 as D (6 bases). Trimming took off 4 bases at V and 0 bases at J, with 15 bases between the two ends. Germline loops: CDR1 SGHRS, CDR2 YFSETQ. CDR3 size: 16 residues. The DNA of the CDR3 is TGCGCCAGCAGCGCTCTCAGTGGGAGGAGCACAGATACGCAGTATTTT. The encoded protein is CASSALSGRSTDTQYF. Variable domain in full (rest from reference TRBV5-1 and TRBJ2-3): KAGVTQTPRYLIKTRGQQVTLSCSPISGHRSVSWYQQTPGQGLQFLFEYFSETQRNKGNFPGRFSGRQFSNSRSEMNVSTLELGDSALYLCASSALSGRSTDTQYFGPGTRLTVL.

The CDR3 DNA sequence: TGTGCCAGCAGCCTTTTCCAGGGTCCTACCTACGAGCAGTACTTC. Amino acid sequence: CASSLFQGPTYEQYF. V usage is TRBV9 and J usage is TRBJ2-7, with D maybe TRBD1 (5 bases). With 4 bases removed from V and 2 bases from J, the gap between germline ends came to 16 bases. The germline CDR1 and CDR2 sequences are SGDLS and YYNGEE. This CDR3 has 15 residues.

The chain joins TRBV6-5 to TRBJ2-7; the match to TRBD2 covers 9 bases. The CDR3 is 16 amino acids. In germline, CDR1 is MNHEY, CDR2 SVGAGI. V shed 0 bases and J 2 bases; nucleotides not matched to a gene: 5. CDR3 in DNA: TGTGCCAGCAGTTACTCAGGGAGCGGGAGGACCTACGAGCAGTACTTC. Translated, it gives CASSYSGSGRTYEQYF.